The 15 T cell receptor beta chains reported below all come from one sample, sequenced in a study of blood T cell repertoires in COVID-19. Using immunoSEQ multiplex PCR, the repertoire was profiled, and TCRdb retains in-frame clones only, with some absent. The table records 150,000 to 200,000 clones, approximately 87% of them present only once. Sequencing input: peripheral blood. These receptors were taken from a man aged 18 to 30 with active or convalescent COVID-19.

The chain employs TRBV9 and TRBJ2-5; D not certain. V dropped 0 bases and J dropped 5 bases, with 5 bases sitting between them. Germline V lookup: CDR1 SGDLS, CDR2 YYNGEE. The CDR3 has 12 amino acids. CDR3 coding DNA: TGTGCCAGCAGCGTAGGAGCGGAGACCCAGTACTTC. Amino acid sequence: CASSVGAETQYF.

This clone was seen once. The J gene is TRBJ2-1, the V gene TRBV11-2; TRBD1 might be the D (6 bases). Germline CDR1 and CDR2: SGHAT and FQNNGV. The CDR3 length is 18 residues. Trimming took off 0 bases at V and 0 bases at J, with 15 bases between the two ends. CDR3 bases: TGTGCCAGCAGCTTAGATTTCTGGGACACCACCTCCTACAATGAGCAGTTCTTC. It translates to CASSLDFWDTTSYNEQFF.

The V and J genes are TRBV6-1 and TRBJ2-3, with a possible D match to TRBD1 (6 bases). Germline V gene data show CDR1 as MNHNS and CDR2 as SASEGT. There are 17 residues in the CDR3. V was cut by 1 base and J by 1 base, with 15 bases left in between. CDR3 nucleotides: TGTGCCAGCAGTGAAGAGGAGGTGAACAGGGGCACAGATACGCAGTATTTT. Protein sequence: CASSEEEVNRGTDTQYF.

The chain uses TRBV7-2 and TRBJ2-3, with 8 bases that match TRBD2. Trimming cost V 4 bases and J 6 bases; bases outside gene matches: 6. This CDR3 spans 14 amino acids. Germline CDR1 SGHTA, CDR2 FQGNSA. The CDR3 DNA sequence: TGTGCCAGCAGCTCTAGCGGGTCCCATGATACGCAGTATTTT. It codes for CASSSSGSHDTQYF.

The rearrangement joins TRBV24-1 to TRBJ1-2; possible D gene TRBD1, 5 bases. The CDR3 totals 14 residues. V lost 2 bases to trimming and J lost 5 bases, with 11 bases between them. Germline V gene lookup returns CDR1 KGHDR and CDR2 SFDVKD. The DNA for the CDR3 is TGTGCCACCAGTGATTCGACAGACCGATATGGCTACACCTTC. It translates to CATSDSTDRYGYTF.

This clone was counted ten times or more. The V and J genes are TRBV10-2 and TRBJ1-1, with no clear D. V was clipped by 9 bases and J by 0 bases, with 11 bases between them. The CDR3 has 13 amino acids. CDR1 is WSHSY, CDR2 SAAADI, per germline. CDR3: CASLGFMNTEAFF. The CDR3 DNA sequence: TGCGCCAGTCTCGGTTTCATGAACACTGAAGCTTTCTTT.

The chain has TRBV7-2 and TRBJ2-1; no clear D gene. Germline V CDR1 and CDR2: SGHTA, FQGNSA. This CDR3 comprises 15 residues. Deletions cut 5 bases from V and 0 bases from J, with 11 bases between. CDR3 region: CASSITPSSYNEQFF. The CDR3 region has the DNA TGTGCCAGCAGCATTACTCCGAGCTCCTACAATGAGCAGTTCTTC.

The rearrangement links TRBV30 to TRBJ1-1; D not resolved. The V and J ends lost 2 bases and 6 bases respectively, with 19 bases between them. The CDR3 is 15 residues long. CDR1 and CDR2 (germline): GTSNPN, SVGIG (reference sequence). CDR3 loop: CAWSHLEGVYAEAFF. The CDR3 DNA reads TGTGCCTGGAGTCACTTGGAGGGAGTATACGCTGAAGCTTTCTTT.

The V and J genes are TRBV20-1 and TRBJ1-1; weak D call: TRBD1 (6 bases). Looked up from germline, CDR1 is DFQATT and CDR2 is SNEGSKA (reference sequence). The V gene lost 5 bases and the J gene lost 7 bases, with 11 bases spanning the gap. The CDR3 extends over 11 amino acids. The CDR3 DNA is TGCAGTGCTTTACACAGGGTTGAAGCTTTCTTT. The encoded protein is CSALHRVEAFF.

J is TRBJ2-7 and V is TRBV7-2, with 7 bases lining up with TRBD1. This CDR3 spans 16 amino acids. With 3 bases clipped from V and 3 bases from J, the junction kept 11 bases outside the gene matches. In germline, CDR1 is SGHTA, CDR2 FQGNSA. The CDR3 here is CASSFDRDRPFYEQYF. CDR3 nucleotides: TGTGCCAGCAGCTTCGACAGGGACAGACCATTCTACGAGCAGTACTTC.

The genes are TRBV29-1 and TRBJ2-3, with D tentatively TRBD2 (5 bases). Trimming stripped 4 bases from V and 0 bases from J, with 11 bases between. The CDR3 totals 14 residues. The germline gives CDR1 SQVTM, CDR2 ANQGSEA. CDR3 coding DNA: TGCAGCGTTGGCGGGCGGCTTAGCACAGATACGCAGTATTTT. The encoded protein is CSVGGRLSTDTQYF.

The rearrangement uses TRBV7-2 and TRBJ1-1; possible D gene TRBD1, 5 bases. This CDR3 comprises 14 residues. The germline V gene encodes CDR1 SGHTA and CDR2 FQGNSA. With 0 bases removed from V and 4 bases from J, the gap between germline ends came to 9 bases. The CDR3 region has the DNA TGTGCCAGCAGCTTAGCGGGGGAGGGCACTGAAGCTTTCTTT. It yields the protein CASSLAGEGTEAFF.

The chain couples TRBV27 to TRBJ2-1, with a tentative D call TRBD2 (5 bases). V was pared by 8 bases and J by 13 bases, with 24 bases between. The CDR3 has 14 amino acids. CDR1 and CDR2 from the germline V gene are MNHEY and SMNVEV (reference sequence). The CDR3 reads CASPNRNSAPLQFF. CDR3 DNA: TGTGCCAGCCCTAATAGAAATAGCGCTCCCCTTCAGTTCTTC.

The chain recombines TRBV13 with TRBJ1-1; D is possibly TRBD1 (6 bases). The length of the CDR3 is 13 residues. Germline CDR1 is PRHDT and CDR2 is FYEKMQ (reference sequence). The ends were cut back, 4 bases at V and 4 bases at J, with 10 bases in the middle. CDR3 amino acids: CASSSTGSTEAFF. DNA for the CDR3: TGTGCCAGCAGCTCAACAGGGAGCACTGAAGCTTTCTTT.

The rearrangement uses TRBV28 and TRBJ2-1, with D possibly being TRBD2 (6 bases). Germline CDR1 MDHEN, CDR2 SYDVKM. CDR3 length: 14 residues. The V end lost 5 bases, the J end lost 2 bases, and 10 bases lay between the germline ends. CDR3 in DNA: TGTGCCAGCAGTCCACGGGGGACCTACAATGAGCAGTTCTTC. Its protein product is CASSPRGTYNEQFF.